What follows are 26 T cell receptor beta chains derived from one specimen sequenced in a study of blood T cell repertoires in COVID-19 (dated by TCRdb to the early 2020s). Library preparation was by the immunoSEQ multiplex PCR assay. Here the immuneACCESS table is served through TCRdb, limited to in-frame sequences with V and J called. Missing clones are a known gap in these copies; in checked studies unresolved V genes cover under half, and the rest lacks a known reason. The table for this sample lists more than 150,000 clones; 82% of them were counted only once. About 5.5% of the sample rests with the top ten. Sequencing was performed on peripheral blood. Receptor source: a woman aged 25 to 39 with acute or convalescent COVID-19.

The chain combines TRBV30 with TRBJ2-6; 8 nucleotides line up with TRBD1. J was trimmed by 0 bases and V by 7 bases; bases with no gene match: 14. This CDR3 comprises 18 residues. Germline V gene data show CDR1 as GTSNPN and CDR2 as SVGIG (reference sequence). This CDR3 is CASLIRDRRFSGANVLTF. The CDR3 DNA follows: TGTGCCTCCCTGATCCGGGACAGGCGTTTCTCTGGGGCCAACGTCCTGACTTTC.

The rearrangement uses TRBV25-1 and TRBJ1-1; D is perhaps TRBD1 (6 bases). Germline CDR1 MGHDK, CDR2 SYGVNS. This CDR3 has 12 residues. V gave up 4 bases and J gave up 5 bases, with 8 bases separating them. The CDR3 sequence: CASSGGGTEAFF. For the CDR3, the DNA is TGTGCCAGCAGTGGAGGGGGTACTGAAGCTTTCTTT.

Here the CDR3 DNA reads TGTGCCAGCAGCGCGAACGGGTTCCAAGAGACCCAGTACTTC. This translates into CASSANGFQETQYF. The J gene is TRBJ2-5, the V gene TRBV2; D gene uncertain. The ends were cut back, 6 bases at V and 1 base at J, with 12 bases in the middle. The length of the CDR3 is 14 residues. Germline V CDR1 and CDR2: SNHLY, FYNNEI. Based on the CDR3 plus reference TRBV2 and TRBJ2-5, the full variable domain is EPEVTQTPSHQVTQMGQEVILRCVPISNHLYFYWYRQILGQKVEFLVSFYNNEISEKSEIFDDQFSVERPDGSNFTLKIRSTKLEDSAMYFCASSANGFQETQYFGPGTRLLVL.

The rearrangement links TRBV5-1 to TRBJ2-2; 13 nucleotides match TRBD2. Germline V gene sequence: CDR1 SGHRS, CDR2 YFSETQ. V lost 6 bases to trimming and J lost 0 bases; unmatched junction nucleotides: 5. CDR3 length: 17 amino acids. Written as DNA, the CDR3 is TGCGCCAGCACGGGACTAGCGGGAAACGCGAACACCGGGGAGCTGTTTTTT. Amino acids: CASTGLAGNANTGELFF.

In this sample, this clone turned up a few times. V is TRBV6-4 and J is TRBJ1-1; TRBD1 agrees at 10 bases. This CDR3 has 15 amino acids. CDR1 is MRHNA, CDR2 SNTAGT, per germline. V lost 4 bases, J lost 5 bases, and 7 bases stayed unmatched. The CDR3 nucleotides are TGTGCCAGCAGTGCTCTGGGACAGGGGTGGACTGAAGCTTTCTTT. It is translated as CASSALGQGWTEAFF.

This rearrangement joins TRBV7-2 to TRBJ2-7, with 8 bases fitting TRBD2. This CDR3 has 13 residues. The J segment lost 7 bases and the V segment lost 3 bases, leaving 5 bases of the junction unmatched. Looked up from germline, CDR1 is SGHTA and CDR2 is FQGNSA. The CDR3 nucleotides are TGTGCCAGCAGCTTGTCGACGGGAGGGGAGCAGTACTTC. Protein: CASSLSTGGEQYF.

The chain has TRBV4-2 and TRBJ1-2; unclear D gene. Trimming removed 0 bases from V and 3 bases from J, with 14 bases in between. Germline V gene lookup returns CDR1 LGHNA and CDR2 YNFKEQ. The length of the CDR3 is 16 residues. This chain's CDR3 is CASSQDLAHGYYGYTF. The CDR3 DNA is TGTGCCAGCAGCCAAGATCTAGCCCATGGTTACTATGGCTACACCTTC.

The V call is TRBV11-2, the J call TRBJ2-3, with 8 bases lining up with TRBD1. CDR3 length equals 15 residues. The trim removed 8 bases at V and 2 bases at J, leaving 9 bases unmatched. Germline CDR1 SGHAT, CDR2 FQNNGV. The CDR3 nucleotides read TGTGCCAGCGGCATGGACAGGGTGGTCACAGATACGCAGTATTTT. Encoded protein: CASGMDRVVTDTQYF.

The J gene is TRBJ1-3, the V gene TRBV6-5; no definite D call. V lost 3 bases to trimming and J lost 0 bases, with 3 bases between them. Germline V gene sequence: CDR1 MNHEY, CDR2 SVGAGI. The CDR3 length is 13 residues. CDR3 bases: TGTGCCAGCAGTTATAACTCTGGAAACACCATATATTTT. Translating gives CASSYNSGNTIYF.

This clone was seen at least ten times. This rearrangement joins TRBV20-1 to TRBJ2-2, with 9 bases that match TRBD1. V lost 3 bases and J lost 6; bases outside the gene matches: 11. This CDR3 is built from 16 residues. Germline V gene sequence: CDR1 DFQATT, CDR2 SNEGSKA (reference sequence). The CDR3 DNA is TGCAGTGCTAGTCGCCCGGGACAGGGTTCGGCCGGGGAGCTGTTTTTT. The encoded protein is CSASRPGQGSAGELFF.

This chain uses TRBV4-2 with TRBJ1-1, with 10 positions matching TRBD1. The germline V gene encodes CDR1 LGHNA and CDR2 YNFKEQ. The CDR3 contains 15 residues. Trimming removed 3 bases from V and 5 bases from J; junction bases left unmatched: 6. In DNA, the CDR3 is TGTGCCAGCAGCCAGGAGGGACAGGGGAGAACTGAAGCTTTCTTT. Amino acids: CASSQEGQGRTEAFF.

V and J are TRBV6-4 and TRBJ2-2, with no clear D. The CDR3 is made up of 13 amino acids. Trimming took off 5 bases at V and 0 bases at J, with 4 bases between the two ends. Per germline, CDR1 MRHNA and CDR2 SNTAGT. The CDR3: CASSYTNTGELFF. CDR3 sequence (DNA): TGTGCCAGCAGTTACACGAACACCGGGGAGCTGTTTTTT.

This rearrangement joins TRBV10-2 to TRBJ1-6, with 8 bases lining up with TRBD1. The CDR3 contains 15 residues. The ends lost 2 bases at V and 6 bases at J; junction bases unmatched: 3. Germline V gene data show CDR1 as WSHSY and CDR2 as SAAADI. The CDR3 coding sequence is TGCGCCAGCAGTGAGGGACAGGGAATTAATTCACCCCTCCACTTT. Translation: CASSEGQGINSPLHF.

The CDR3 coding sequence is TGTGCCAGCAGCTTAAGTCCCGACAGGGGTTATGAGCAGTTCTTC. Translated, it gives CASSLSPDRGYEQFF. The V call is TRBV7-2, the J call TRBJ2-1; 8 bases map to TRBD1. Per germline, CDR1 SGHTA and CDR2 FQGNSA. The CDR3 length is 15 residues. The V gene end was trimmed by 2 bases and the J gene end by 8 bases; junction bases not matched to a gene: 8.

The V gene is TRBV19, the J gene TRBJ2-6, with 7 bases fitting TRBD2. The germline CDR1 and CDR2 sequences are LNHDA and SQIVND (reference sequence). The trim removed 1 base at V and 0 bases at J, leaving 0 bases unmatched. This CDR3 spans 16 amino acids. CDR3 loop: CASSIAGGSGANVLTF. The CDR3 DNA is TGTGCCAGTAGTATAGCGGGAGGCTCTGGGGCCAACGTCCTGACTTTC. Drawing the rest from reference TRBV19 and TRBJ2-6, the complete variable domain is DGGITQSPKYLFRKEGQNVTLSCEQNLNHDAMYWYRQDPGQGLRLIYYSQIVNDFQKGDIAEGYSVSREKKESFPLTVTSAQKNPTAFYLCASSIAGGSGANVLTFGAGSRLTVL.

This clone has only one observation. The gene calls are TRBV7-6 and TRBJ1-5; D possibly corresponds to TRBD1 (5 bases). The germline V gene has CDR1 SGHVS and CDR2 FNYEAQ. The CDR3 is 16 amino acids. V was pared by 5 bases and J by 5 bases, with 19 bases between. In DNA form, the CDR3 reads TGTGCCAGCAGCCCGAAAGATGGCAGGGTAGATCAGCCCCAGCATTTT. This gives the protein CASSPKDGRVDQPQHF.

The V and J genes are TRBV28 and TRBJ2-3; TRBD2 matches at 10 bases. Unmatched junction bases numbered 10, after V lost 3 bases and J lost 4 bases. This CDR3 is built from 17 residues. Per the germline V gene, CDR1 is MDHEN and CDR2 is SYDVKM. CDR3 sequence reads: CASSLGKLAGAADTQYF. The CDR3, as DNA: TGTGCCAGCAGTTTGGGGAAGCTAGCGGGAGCGGCAGATACGCAGTATTTT.

V is TRBV5-6 and J is TRBJ1-5; 8 bases line up with TRBD1. Per germline, CDR1 SGHDT and CDR2 YYEEEE. The junction had 11 bases not matched to a gene; V was cut back by 3 bases and J by 6 bases. The CDR3 covers 16 residues. The CDR3 loop is CASSSMTGVASQPQHF. CDR3 nucleotides: TGTGCCAGCAGCTCTATGACAGGGGTGGCCAGTCAGCCCCAGCATTTT.

This clone was seen many times. The chain uses TRBV10-3 and TRBJ2-7; D is perhaps TRBD2 (7 bases). Trimming took 0 bases from V and 3 from J, leaving 15 bases between them. The CDR3 has 16 residues. Germline V CDR1 and CDR2: ENHRY, SYGVKD. The CDR3 is CAISESRGGGGYEQYF. The CDR3 DNA follows: TGTGCCATCAGTGAGTCGAGGGGGGGTGGTGGCTACGAGCAGTACTTC.

This chain links TRBV5-4 with TRBJ2-1; 7 bases map to TRBD2. The CDR3 consists of 15 residues. Germline V gene sequence: CDR1 SGHNT, CDR2 YYREEE (reference sequence). V shed 2 bases and J 2 bases; nucleotides not matched to a gene: 4. The CDR3 sequence is CASSLDGTTYNEQFF. The DNA for the CDR3 is TGTGCCAGCAGCTTAGACGGGACTACCTACAATGAGCAGTTCTTC.

The chain combines TRBV6-6 with TRBJ1-1; 12 nucleotides align to TRBD1. Germline CDR1 MNHNY, CDR2 SVGAGI (reference sequence). V was clipped by 0 bases and J by 8 bases; unmatched bases: 7. The CDR3 runs 16 residues. This chain's CDR3 is CASSYSVGTGGLEAFF. The CDR3 DNA reads TGTGCCAGCAGTTACTCTGTCGGGACAGGGGGCCTCGAAGCTTTCTTT.

V is TRBV5-4 and J is TRBJ2-2; the match to TRBD1 covers 12 bases. This CDR3 has 16 amino acids. V was pared by 3 bases and J by 6 bases, with 6 bases of the junction left unmatched. Germline assignment: CDR1 SGHNT and CDR2 YYREEE (reference sequence). The CDR3 reads CASSSQGQGAPGELFF. The CDR3 coding sequence is TGTGCCAGCAGCTCCCAGGGACAGGGGGCTCCCGGGGAGCTGTTTTTT.

This clone was recorded a few times. The chain couples TRBV11-2 to TRBJ2-7; 11 bases map to TRBD2. J lost 5 bases, V lost 5 bases, and 14 bases had no gene match. Germline V lookup: CDR1 SGHAT, CDR2 FQNNGV. The CDR3 is made up of 17 amino acids. In DNA form, the CDR3 reads TGTGCCAGCAGCACAAAAGTTAGGCTAGCGGGAGGTAACGAGCAGTACTTC. It codes for CASSTKVRLAGGNEQYF.

The chain recombines TRBV6-2 or TRBV6-3 with TRBJ1-1, with 10 bases that match TRBD1. The CDR3 has 13 amino acids. Germline trimming cut 5 bases from V and 7 bases from J; bases unmatched to any gene: 4. Germline V lookup: CDR1 MNHEY, CDR2 SVGEGT. As DNA, the CDR3 is TGTGCCAGCAGTAGGGGACAGGGGCTTGAAGCTTTCTTT. Its translation: CASSRGQGLEAFF.

V usage is TRBV5-6 and J usage is TRBJ2-1; D unresolved. CDR1 is SGHDT and CDR2 is YYEEEE in the germline V gene. There are 15 residues in the CDR3. Trimming removed 1 base from V and 3 bases from J, with 11 bases in between. CDR3 DNA: TGTGCCAGCAGCTTGAAGGAAACAGTCTACAATGAGCAGTTCTTC. Translating gives CASSLKETVYNEQFF.

CDR3 DNA sequence: TGTGCCAGCAGGGAGAGGTTGAACACTGAAGCTTTCTTT. It yields the protein CASRERLNTEAFF. The genes are TRBV2 and TRBJ1-1, with D unclear. V was clipped by 6 bases and J by 0 bases, with 8 bases between them. In germline, CDR1 is SNHLY, CDR2 FYNNEI. This CDR3 region has 13 residues.